The 15 T cell receptor beta chains below come from one sample, sequenced in a study of tissue T cells after allogeneic stem cell transplantation. Generated by immunoSEQ multiplex PCR, the TCRdb table keeps only in-frame clones and is missing some. The sample records about 48,000 clones, roughly four fifths being singletons. Material for sequencing was sorted cells pooled from one or two spleens. These receptors all come from a pool of C57BL/6 mice in good health.

Comments on this clone: Mouse gene names apply. The read is 1 residue too short to cover the CDR3 end, so that end is filled in from the germline J gene. The gene calls are TRBV13-2 and TRBJ2-1; 8 bases line up with TRBD2. This CDR3 has 15 amino acids. Germline V gene sequence: CDR1 NNHNN, CDR2 SYGAGS (reference sequence). Trimming removed 1 base from V and 6 bases from J; junction bases left unmatched: 6. Partial CDR3 DNA: TGTGCCAGCGGTGATCCCCTGGGGGGTATTGCTGAGCAGTTC. Translation: CASGDPLGGIAEQF. In full, the CDR3 reads CASGDPLGGIAEQFF.

A remark on this clone: Genes and germline are mouse. Coverage ceases 1 residue before the CDR3 finishes, and the germline J gene fills in the end. The chain couples TRBV2 to TRBJ2-5, with 12 nucleotides matching TRBD2. V shed 3 bases, J shed 5 bases, and the junction held 0 bases outside the gene matches. Looked up from germline, CDR1 is LGHNA and CDR2 is YSYQKL. The CDR3 extends over 14 amino acids. The CDR3 bases that were read are TGTGCCAGCAGCCAGACTGGGGGGGCAGACACCCAGTAC. Translating it yields CASSQTGGADTQY. The whole CDR3 sequence reads CASSQTGGADTQYF.

Remarks on this clone: Germline and genes here are mouse. The CDR3 end falls 1 residue outside the read, so it is completed with the germline J gene. The chain couples TRBV12-1 to TRBJ2-7; the D gene is possibly TRBD1 (6 bases). Germline CDR1 and CDR2: SGHSN and HYEKVE. Trimming left V 4 bases short and J 4 bases short, with 10 bases between. This CDR3 spans 12 amino acids. Incomplete CDR3 DNA: TGTGCCAGCTCGGGACAAAATTATGAACAGTAC. This codes for CASSGQNYEQY. The entire CDR3 protein is CASSGQNYEQYF.

Notes on this clone: Mouse gene names and germline throughout. The CDR3 end is not reached by the read, which stops 1 residue before it; the germline J gene fills it in. The J gene is TRBJ1-1, the V gene TRBV2; D gene uncertain. Trimming took off 0 bases at V and 9 bases at J, with 8 bases between the two ends. The CDR3 spans 12 residues. From germline, CDR1 is LGHNA and CDR2 YSYQKL. The covered CDR3 bases are TGTGCCAGCAGCCAAGACCGGGAAAAAGTCTTC. The encoded protein is CASSQDREKVF. The entire CDR3 sequence reads CASSQDREKVFF.

Remarks on this clone: The germline and genes are mouse ones. The CDR3 end lies 1 residue beyond the end of the read and is filled in from the germline J gene. This chain links TRBV13-3 with TRBJ2-5; 11 nucleotides match TRBD1. The germline V gene has CDR1 NNHDY and CDR2 SYVADS. With 2 bases clipped from V and 2 bases from J, the junction kept 1 base outside the gene matches. The CDR3 length is 15 residues. CDR3 DNA, as far as it was read: TGTGCCAGCAGTGACGGGACAGGGGGCCAAGACACCCAGTAC. Residues: CASSDGTGGQDTQY. The whole CDR3 sequence is CASSDGTGGQDTQYF. The whole variable domain, remainder taken from reference TRBV13-3 and TRBJ2-5, is EAAVTQSPRSKVAVTGGKVTLSCHQTNNHDYMYWYRQDTGHGLRLIHYSYVADSTEKGDIPDGYKASRPSQENFSLILELASLSQTAVYFCASSDGTGGQDTQYFGPGTRLLVL.

With regard to this clone: Gene names are mouse gene names. The CDR3 region is CASSQADEQYF. CDR3 DNA (partial): TGTGCCAGCAGCCAAGCGGATGAACAGTAC. The chain recombines TRBV5 with TRBJ2-7; D gene unclear. The missing CDR3 end, 1 residue past where the read stops, is filled in from the germline J gene. Germline V gene data show CDR1 as LGHNA and CDR2 as YNLKQL (reference sequence). The CDR3 is 11 amino acids. The germline V and J ends were trimmed by 1 base and 5 bases, with 3 bases remaining between them.

This clone has only a few counts. All gene names here are mouse names. The read ends 1 residue shy of where the CDR3 ends; the end is completed using the germline J gene. This chain links TRBV15 with TRBJ2-7; weak D call: TRBD1 (6 bases). Germline loops: CDR1 SGHND, CDR2 FRSKSL. The CDR3 has 13 residues. Trimming left V 6 bases short and J 0 bases short, with 9 bases between. This CDR3 is CASRQGSSYEQYF. The CDR3 DNA, read in part, is TGTGCCAGCAGGCAGGGGAGCTCCTATGAACAGTAC.

As regards this clone: Mouse gene names and germline throughout. The read terminates 1 residue ahead of where the CDR3 ends, so the germline J gene completes it. The chain combines TRBV12-1 with TRBJ2-1, with 8 bases aligning to TRBD2. With V trimmed by 2 bases and J by 0 bases, 5 bases remained unmatched. The CDR3 consists of 16 residues. From germline, CDR1 is SGHSN and CDR2 HYEKVE. The chain's CDR3 is CASSPSGGRNYAEQFF. The CDR3 DNA, read in part, is TGTGCCAGCTCTCCATCTGGGGGGCGTAACTATGCTGAGCAGTTC.

In this sample, this clone turned up once. All gene names here are mouse names. The DNA ends 1 residue before the CDR3 does, and the rest of the CDR3 is filled in from the germline J gene. The chain joins TRBV19 to TRBJ2-1; D is perhaps TRBD1 (5 bases). The germline gives CDR1 FNHDT, CDR2 SITEND (reference sequence). V lost 3 bases, J lost 0 bases, and 7 bases lay in between. The CDR3 length is 14 residues. The part of the CDR3 DNA that was read is TGTGCCAGCAGTACCGGACATAACTATGCTGAGCAGTTC. Residues: CASSTGHNYAEQF. From start to end, the CDR3 is CASSTGHNYAEQFF.

The count of this clone is one. Gene labels here are mouse ones. The sequenced fragment ends 1 residue before the CDR3 boundary, so the rest is inferred from the germline J gene. The chain uses TRBV19 and TRBJ1-2; 8 positions match TRBD1. CDR1 and CDR2 from the germline V gene are FNHDT and SITEND (reference sequence). Losses at the gene ends were 5 bases for V and 3 bases for J; bases not matched to a gene: 6. This CDR3 spans 14 amino acids. The part of the CDR3 DNA that was read is TGTGCCAGCAGGACAGGGGAGAAGGACTCCGACTACACC. Its protein product is CASRTGEKDSDYT. The CDR3 as a whole reads CASRTGEKDSDYTF.

Concerning this clone: Genes here carry mouse names. The read terminates 1 residue ahead of where the CDR3 ends, so the germline J gene completes it. The chain links TRBV5 to TRBJ1-4; D might be TRBD1 (5 bases). Germline lookup yields CDR1 LGHNA and CDR2 YNLKQL (reference sequence). This CDR3 spans 16 amino acids. With 2 bases removed from V and 3 bases from J, the gap between germline ends came to 13 bases. The DNA read from the CDR3 is TGTGCCAGCAGCCAATGGGGAGTAGGGGCCAACGAAAGATTATTT. Translated, it gives CASSQWGVGANERLF. The complete CDR3 protein is CASSQWGVGANERLFF.

This clone was observed once. Mouse names are used for the genes. The read falls 1 residue short of the CDR3 end, and the missing part is taken from the germline J gene. This chain connects TRBV13-3 to TRBJ1-6, with D uncertain. TRBJ1-6 is reported as an ORF; its role is uncertain. In germline, CDR1 is NNHDY, CDR2 SYVADS. The CDR3 extends over 13 amino acids. The germline V and J ends were trimmed by 1 base and 5 bases, with 4 bases remaining between them. CDR3 bases read: TGTGCCAGCAGTGATTTGGATAATTCGCCCCTCTAC. It translates to CASSDLDNSPLY. The whole CDR3 reads CASSDLDNSPLYF.

This clone was counted only a few times. These gene names are mouse names. The read terminates 1 residue before the CDR3 end, so the remaining end is supplied by the germline J gene. This sequence joins TRBV13-3 and TRBJ2-7, with D possibly matching TRBD1 (6 bases). Germline values: CDR1 NNHDY, CDR2 SYVADS. Deletions cut 0 bases from V and 0 bases from J, with 10 bases between. The CDR3 contains 15 residues. Partial CDR3 DNA: TGTGCCAGCAGTGATGCCCGGGACAACTCCTATGAACAGTAC. Residues: CASSDARDNSYEQY. The full CDR3 reads CASSDARDNSYEQYF.

This clone was observed a few times. The genes and germline here are from mouse. The sequence runs out 1 residue before the end of the CDR3; the remainder is reconstructed from the germline J gene. This chain joins TRBV13-2 and TRBJ1-2; a possible D gene is TRBD1 (5 bases). V was clipped by 0 bases and J by 3 bases, with 6 bases between them. In germline, CDR1 is NNHNN, CDR2 SYGAGS (reference sequence). The CDR3 is made up of 13 amino acids. CDR3 DNA, as far as it was read: TGTGCCAGCGGTGATGTGGGGGACTCCGACTACACC. This sequence encodes CASGDVGDSDYT. The CDR3 as a whole reads CASGDVGDSDYTF.

A remark on this clone: Mouse gene names apply. The read ends 1 residue shy of where the CDR3 ends; the end is completed using the germline J gene. The chain carries TRBV29 and TRBJ2-2; D unclear. The V end was cut by 3 bases, the J end by 1 base, with 3 bases between. The CDR3 has 13 amino acids. CDR1 is MSHET, CDR2 SYDVDS, per germline. The sequenced CDR3 bases are TGTGCTAGCAGTTTGTTAAACACCGGGCAGCTCTAC. Translation: CASSLLNTGQLY. The entire CDR3 protein reads CASSLLNTGQLYF.